The 16 T cell receptor beta chains in this list originate from one sample, sequenced in a study of shared clonotypes between healthy human individuals. Assay used: immunoSEQ multiplex PCR; TCRdb lists only in-frame clones, some missing. This repertoire shows 100,000 to 120,000 clones, around two thirds found once; its top ten account for around 24%. Sequences were obtained from memory CD8+ T cells sorted from blood. Subset meaning: CD45RO+ cells pooled with CCR7-negative TemRA cells. These receptors originate from a woman in her 30s in good health.

About this clone: Other DNA sequences in the same sample also yield this CDR3. The V gene is TRBV5-4, the J gene TRBJ2-5; TRBD2 aligns across 8 bases. CDR1 is SGHNT, CDR2 YYREEE, per germline (reference sequence). The CDR3 contains 15 residues. V was pared by 0 bases and J by 4 bases, with 5 bases of the junction left unmatched. CDR3 residues: CASSLAGGPGETQYF. The DNA of the CDR3 is TGTGCCAGCAGCTTGGCGGGAGGGCCGGGAGAGACCCAGTACTTC.

This clone was seen repeatedly, ten times or more. This chain joins TRBV5-4 and TRBJ2-2; 7 bases fit TRBD2. The V and J ends lost 4 bases and 2 bases, in that order; junction bases with no gene match: 5. From germline, CDR1 is SGHNT and CDR2 YYREEE (reference sequence). The CDR3 covers 15 residues. Written as DNA, the CDR3 is TGTGCCAGCAGCCCCCCGGGACTAAACACCGGGGAGCTGTTTTTT. It specifies CASSPPGLNTGELFF. Using reference TRBV5-4 and TRBJ2-2 for the parts outside the CDR3, the full variable domain is ETGVTQSPTHLIKTRGQQVTLRCSSQSGHNTVSWYQQALGQGPQFIFQYYREEENGRGNFPPRFSGLQFPNYSSELNVNALELDDSALYLCASSPPGLNTGELFFGEGSRLTVL.

This rearrangement joins TRBV7-6 to TRBJ2-7, with 8 bases aligning to TRBD2. Trimming cost V 5 bases and J 3 bases; bases outside gene matches: 9. CDR3 length: 15 residues. CDR1 is SGHVS and CDR2 is FNYEAQ in the germline V gene. CDR3 in amino acids: CASSPGGAASYEQYF. The CDR3 DNA is TGTGCCAGCAGCCCCGGGGGGGCGGCCAGCTACGAGCAGTACTTC.

This clone was seen only once. The chain is built from TRBV6-6 and TRBJ2-5; D is undetermined. Per germline, CDR1 MNHNY and CDR2 SVGAGI (reference sequence). Deletions cut 2 bases from V and 2 bases from J, with 3 bases between. The length of the CDR3 is 12 residues. The CDR3: CASSYGQETQYF. The CDR3 DNA reads as TGTGCCAGCAGTTACGGTCAAGAGACCCAGTACTTC.

The chain employs TRBV28 and TRBJ2-7, with TRBD2 identical over 7 bases. The CDR3 has 13 amino acids. V lost 7 bases, J lost 3 bases, and 6 bases stayed unmatched. Germline V gene lookup returns CDR1 MDHEN and CDR2 SYDVKM. CDR3 loop: CASMASGNYEQYF. The DNA for the CDR3 is TGTGCCAGCATGGCTAGCGGAAACTACGAGCAGTACTTC.

V gene TRBV5-1 combines with J gene TRBJ2-7; 7 nucleotides match TRBD1. CDR1 and CDR2 (germline): SGHRS, YFSETQ. The CDR3 extends over 16 amino acids. Germline trimming cut 0 bases from V and 2 bases from J; bases unmatched to any gene: 8. The CDR3 is CASSLAITGETYEQYF. The CDR3 DNA sequence: TGCGCCAGCAGCTTGGCCATAACAGGGGAGACCTACGAGCAGTACTTC.

The chain has TRBV27 and TRBJ1-2; tentative D call: TRBD1 (5 bases). Trimming cost V 8 bases and J 1 base, with 8 bases left between them. CDR1 is MNHEY and CDR2 is SMNVEV in the germline V gene (reference sequence). This CDR3 spans 12 amino acids. The CDR3 DNA is TGTGCCAGCGGGAGGGGTAACTATGGCTACACCTTC. Translating it yields CASGRGNYGYTF.

The chain couples TRBV6-5 to TRBJ2-7, with D perhaps TRBD1 or TRBD2 (5 bases each). This CDR3 contains 11 residues. Trimming removed 5 bases from V and 10 bases from J, with 12 bases in between. CDR1 and CDR2 (germline): MNHEY, SVGAGI. As DNA, the CDR3 is TGTGCCAGCAGTGAAGGGACGGAACAGTACTTC. Protein product: CASSEGTEQYF.

This chain uses TRBV5-1 with TRBJ2-5; 7 bases fit TRBD1. The end of the DNA is better explained by TRBJ2-7, so the J call may be wrong. This CDR3 region has 13 residues. Per germline, CDR1 SGHRS and CDR2 YFSETQ. The CDR3 spells CASSLDRGYEQYF. CDR3 nucleotide sequence: TGCGCCAGCAGCTTGGACAGGGGTTACGAGCAGTACTTC.

The chain combines TRBV27 with TRBJ2-7; D possibly corresponds to TRBD2 (6 bases). Germline loops: CDR1 MNHEY, CDR2 SMNVEV (reference sequence). The V end lost 3 bases, the J end lost 3 bases, and 15 bases lay between the germline ends. This CDR3 is built from 15 residues. This CDR3 reads CASSFLGIGGYEQYF. Here the CDR3 DNA reads TGTGCCAGCAGTTTTTTGGGCATCGGGGGCTACGAGCAGTACTTC.

This clone was observed a few times. The chain is built from TRBV14 and TRBJ2-7; D gene ambiguous. The CDR3 is made up of 14 amino acids. V lost 0 bases and J lost 0, with 6 bases in between. CDR1 and CDR2 (germline): SGHDN, FVKESK. In DNA, the CDR3 is TGTGCCAGCAGCCAAGATCTCCGCTCCTACGAGCAGTACTTC. Protein sequence: CASSQDLRSYEQYF.

This clone was seen repeatedly, ten times or more. V gene TRBV5-6 combines with J gene TRBJ2-7, with 10 bases identical to TRBD2. There are 16 residues in the CDR3. Germline-derived CDR1 and CDR2 are SGHDT and YYEEEE. V lost 3 bases and J lost 0; bases outside the gene matches: 6. The CDR3 reads CASSYGLADNSYEQYF. DNA for the CDR3: TGTGCCAGCAGCTACGGACTAGCGGATAACTCCTACGAGCAGTACTTC.

By share of the sample, this clone is medium-sized. The V call is TRBV6-4, the J call TRBJ2-3; the D gene is possibly TRBD2 (6 bases). This CDR3 region has 13 residues. Germline CDR1 reads MRHNA; CDR2 reads SNTAGT. With 4 bases removed from V and 4 bases from J, the gap between germline ends came to 9 bases. The CDR3 loop is CASSAGVADTQYF. The CDR3 region has the DNA TGTGCCAGCAGTGCGGGAGTGGCAGATACGCAGTATTTT.

Only a few counts were recorded for this clone. V usage is TRBV15 and J usage is TRBJ2-1, with D possibly TRBD2 on 5 matching bases. CDR1 is LNHNV, CDR2 YYDKDF, per germline (reference sequence). Trimming took off 0 bases at V and 8 bases at J, with 23 bases between the two ends. The CDR3 loop spans 18 amino acids. The chain's CDR3 is CATSRDLRFSEGVDEQFF. The CDR3 nucleotides read TGTGCCACCAGCAGAGATCTCAGGTTTAGCGAGGGAGTTGATGAGCAGTTCTTC. Full variable domain (missing parts from reference TRBV15 and TRBJ2-1): DAMVIQNPRYQVTQFGKPVTLSCSQTLNHNVMYWYQQKSSQAPKLLFHYYDKDFNNEADTPDNFQSRRPNTSFCFLDIRSPGLGDTAMYLCATSRDLRFSEGVDEQFFGPGTRLTVL.

The rearrangement links TRBV28 to TRBJ2-6; D is possibly TRBD1 (6 bases). The germline V and J ends were trimmed by 11 bases and 2 bases, with 10 bases remaining between them. Germline values: CDR1 MDHEN, CDR2 SYDVKM. This CDR3 comprises 13 residues. CDR3 protein: CASGVAGANVLTF. Here the CDR3 DNA reads TGTGCCTCAGGGGTAGCTGGGGCCAACGTCCTGACTTTC.

This clone showed up just once. The gene calls are TRBV7-9 and TRBJ1-6, with D possibly TRBD1 on 6 matching bases. The CDR3 loop spans 15 amino acids. V shed 5 bases and J shed 10 bases, with 18 bases lying between them. Per the germline V gene, CDR1 is SEHNR and CDR2 is FQNEAQ (reference sequence). CDR3: CASSTTGPGDSPLHF. CDR3 DNA: TGTGCCAGCAGCACGACAGGTCCGGGGGACTCACCCCTCCACTTT.